Below, 26 T cell receptor beta chains from the same sample are listed, as sequenced in a study of neurological immune-mediated disorders (dated by TCRdb to between 2017 and 2020). The library was built by means of 5' RACE. Sequencing used an Illumina HiSeq 2500. Starting from the raw public reads, TCRdb applied fastp trimming at Q25, assembled clones with MiXCR and retained in-frame beta chains. When rows share a CDR3 protein, they turn into one entry using the most common DNA and genes. The sample records over 35,000 distinct CDR3 sequences, over 9.5% of which are singletons. Together, the top ten hold over 0.95% of the sample. The sequencing sample was made of PBMCs. All receptors derive from a female donor in good health.

Many counts were recorded for this clonotype. This chain links TRBV19 with TRBJ1-4; D not certain. V was trimmed by 6 bases and J by 8 bases, leaving 22 bases between them. From germline, CDR1 is LNHDA and CDR2 SQIVND (reference sequence). This CDR3 contains 16 residues. Here the CDR3 DNA reads TGTGCCAGTAGGGGCCAACCGGGCCTCGGAGTGGAAAAACTGTTTTTT. This sequence encodes CASRGQPGLGVEKLFF.

On this clonotype itself: A read error is possible here, since a much larger clone lies one base away. The CDR3 reads CASSLAVQTLNTGELFF. The CDR3 DNA is TGCGCCAGCAGCTTGGCCGTACAGACGTTGAACACCGGGGAGCTGTTTTTT. The rearrangement uses TRBV5-1 and TRBJ2-2; no clear D gene. Germline V gene lookup returns CDR1 SGHRS and CDR2 YFSETQ. Trimming took 0 bases from V and 1 from J, leaving 13 bases between them. The CDR3 has 17 amino acids. Filled out from reference TRBV5-1 and TRBJ2-2, the complete variable domain reads KAGVTQTPRYLIKTRGQQVTLSCSPISGHRSVSWYQQTPGQGLQFLFEYFSETQRNKGNFPGRFSGRQFSNSRSEMNVSTLELGDSALYLCASSLAVQTLNTGELFFGEGSRLTVL.

This clonotype has ten or more counts. V gene TRBV20-1 combines with J gene TRBJ1-6; D gene ambiguous. The ends were cut back, 0 bases at V and 4 bases at J, with 7 bases in the middle. From germline, CDR1 is DFQATT and CDR2 SNEGSKA (reference sequence). This CDR3 region has 14 residues. The CDR3 bases are TGCAGTGCTAGAGAAGGGTCTTATAATTCACCCCTCCACTTT. As protein: CSAREGSYNSPLHF.

This clonotype was detected many times. The V and J genes are TRBV3-1 and TRBJ2-2; a weak D match, TRBD1 (5 bases). The V gene's germline CDR1 is LGHDT and CDR2 YNNKEL (reference sequence). The length of the CDR3 is 15 residues. Trimming removed 4 bases at V and 6 bases at J, with 15 bases between. The chain's CDR3 is CASSPPTGESGELFF. The CDR3 bases are TGTGCCAGCAGCCCCCCAACAGGAGAGTCCGGGGAGCTGTTTTTT. Together with reference TRBV3-1 and TRBJ2-2, the CDR3 gives the full variable domain: DTAVSQTPKYLVTQMGNDKSIKCEQNLGHDTMYWYKQDSKKFLKIMFSYNNKELIINETVPNRFSPKSPDKAHLNLHINSLELGDSAVYFCASSPPTGESGELFFGEGSRLTVL.

The V and J genes are TRBV12-3 or TRBV12-4 and TRBJ2-1; TRBD1 matches 10 bases. This CDR3 contains 14 residues. V was pared by 5 bases and J by 14 bases, with 12 bases of the junction left unmatched. CDR3 in amino acids: CASSPGQGRGREFF. The CDR3 DNA sequence: TGTGCCAGCAGTCCGGGACAGGGGAGAGGACGAGAGTTCTTC.

This clonotype has a count of ten or more. V gene TRBV6-6 combines with J gene TRBJ1-1; TRBD1 aligns across 10 bases. CDR3 length equals 14 residues. V shed 5 bases, J shed 3 bases, and the junction held 3 bases outside the gene matches. Germline CDR1 and CDR2: MNHNY and SVGAGI (reference sequence). The CDR3 DNA reads as TGTGCCAGCAGTGACAGGGGGCAATACACTGAAGCTTTCTTT. Its protein product is CASSDRGQYTEAFF.

This clonotype was detected a few times. V usage is TRBV5-1 and J usage is TRBJ1-1; unclear D gene. In germline, CDR1 is SGHRS, CDR2 YFSETQ. The CDR3 consists of 16 residues. V was pared by 0 bases and J by 1 base, with 13 bases between. In DNA form, the CDR3 reads TGCGCCAGCAGCTTGGTAGGGCCCCTTGGGAACACTGAAGCTTTCTTT. Amino acid sequence: CASSLVGPLGNTEAFF. Drawing the rest from reference TRBV5-1 and TRBJ1-1, the complete variable domain is KAGVTQTPRYLIKTRGQQVTLSCSPISGHRSVSWYQQTPGQGLQFLFEYFSETQRNKGNFPGRFSGRQFSNSRSEMNVSTLELGDSALYLCASSLVGPLGNTEAFFGQGTRLTVV.

This clonotype was counted at least ten times. This rearrangement joins TRBV5-1 to TRBJ1-1, with D perhaps TRBD1 (6 bases). Germline loops: CDR1 SGHRS, CDR2 YFSETQ. V was clipped by 5 bases and J by 2 bases, with 13 bases between them. CDR3 size: 14 residues. The CDR3 is CASSWQGRNTEAFF. The CDR3 DNA is TGCGCCAGCAGTTGGCAGGGGAGAAACACTGAAGCTTTCTTT.

The CDR3 here is CSVSSGSETQYF. The CDR3, as DNA: TGCAGCGTTTCCAGCGGCTCGGAGACCCAGTACTTC. The chain joins TRBV29-1 to TRBJ2-5; D is perhaps TRBD2 (5 bases). Germline lookup yields CDR1 SQVTM and CDR2 ANQGSEA. V lost 5 bases and J lost 5, with 12 bases in between. This CDR3 region has 12 residues.

This clonotype was observed many times. The chain recombines TRBV7-9 with TRBJ2-1; D ambiguous. Germline V CDR1 and CDR2: SEHNR, FQNEAQ (reference sequence). The CDR3 has 11 amino acids. Trimming took 1 base from V and 5 from J, leaving 0 bases between them. CDR3 protein: CASSLDNEQFF. The CDR3 DNA follows: TGTGCCAGCAGCTTAGACAATGAGCAGTTCTTC.

The table lists this clonotype with a few counts. The rearrangement links TRBV5-1 to TRBJ2-5; 9 positions match TRBD1. The V gene's germline CDR1 is SGHRS and CDR2 YFSETQ. Trimming removed 4 bases from V and 4 bases from J; junction bases left unmatched: 8. The CDR3 contains 15 residues. The CDR3 here is CASSRGTGQAETQYF. As DNA, the CDR3 is TGCGCCAGCAGCCGGGGGACAGGGCAGGCAGAGACCCAGTACTTC.

This clonotype was picked up many times. The chain uses TRBV20-1 and TRBJ2-5; 12 positions agree with TRBD2. The CDR3 spans 15 residues. Germline values: CDR1 DFQATT, CDR2 SNEGSKA (reference sequence). V was pared by 4 bases and J by 4 bases, with 7 bases of the junction left unmatched. The CDR3 loop is CSATPTSGGRETQYF. The CDR3 DNA reads TGCAGTGCTACCCCGACTAGCGGGGGAAGAGAGACCCAGTACTTC.

This clonotype was seen ten or more times. The V and J genes are TRBV21-1 and TRBJ2-3; the D call of TRBD2 is as the table states it, not checked on the DNA. TRBV21-1 is a pseudogene. The CDR3 sequence is 16 residues long. CDR3 coding DNA: TGTGCCAGCAGCCTTCAAGAGCGGGGTTCCACAGATACGCAGTATTTT. It specifies CASSLQERGSTDTQYF.

This clonotype was seen repeatedly, ten times or more. This chain uses TRBV5-1 with TRBJ2-1; 9 bases line up with TRBD2. The germline V gene has CDR1 SGHRS and CDR2 YFSETQ. The ends lost 0 bases at V and 5 bases at J; junction bases unmatched: 6. CDR3 size: 16 residues. For the CDR3, the DNA is TGCGCCAGCAGCTTGGCCCCAGCGGGGGGCAACAATGAGCAGTTCTTC. Its protein is CASSLAPAGGNNEQFF.

This clonotype was seen many times. This rearrangement joins TRBV12-3 or TRBV12-4 to TRBJ2-3; D not resolved. This CDR3 region has 13 residues. V was cut by 6 bases and J by 5 bases, with 12 bases left in between. The chain's CDR3 is CASSRSVGDTQYF. The DNA of the CDR3 is TGTGCCAGCAGCCGAAGCGTGGGAGATACGCAGTATTTT.

This clonotype appeared many times. J is TRBJ1-4 and V is TRBV2; 10 positions match TRBD1. This CDR3 spans 14 amino acids. With 10 bases clipped from V and 4 bases from J, the junction kept 6 bases outside the gene matches. Germline values: CDR1 SNHLY, CDR2 FYNNEI. CDR3 region: CANSGTGVNEKLFF. The CDR3 bases are TGTGCCAATTCAGGGACAGGGGTTAATGAAAAACTGTTTTTT.

This clonotype has a count of ten or more. The chain couples TRBV12-3 or TRBV12-4 to TRBJ1-4; D gene uncertain. Trimming shortened V by 2 bases and J by 0 bases, and 10 bases separated the two germline ends. The CDR3 runs to 16 residues. CDR3 DNA sequence: TGTGCCAGCAGTTTAAGGGTCTCAGCAACTAATGAAAAACTGTTTTTT. Translating gives CASSLRVSATNEKLFF.

This clonotype was detected many times. The chain has TRBV5-6 and TRBJ2-2; D ambiguous. This CDR3 is 15 amino acids long. Germline V gives CDR1 SGHDT, CDR2 YYEEEE. Trimming cost V 4 bases and J 4 bases, with 14 bases left between them. The CDR3 DNA is TGTGCCAGCAGCCCTTTCACATCGGGCACCGGGGAGCTGTTTTTT. Translating it yields CASSPFTSGTGELFF. Drawing the rest from reference TRBV5-6 and TRBJ2-2, the complete variable domain is DAGVTQSPTHLIKTRGQQVTLRCSPKSGHDTVSWYQQALGQGPQFIFQYYEEEERQRGNFPDRFSGHQFPNYSSELNVNALLLGDSALYLCASSPFTSGTGELFFGEGSRLTVL.

Remarks on this clonotype: A read error may explain this, as a much larger clone is one base away. Because the CDR3 is missing its conserved closing phenylalanine or tryptophan, this is likely a read error. The DNA is left out, because the CDR3 cannot be placed on it with certainty; the CDR3 is given as TCRdb lists it. The rearrangement uses TRBV20-1 and TRBJ2-1; TRBD2, the D gene given by the table, was not confirmed from the DNA. The CDR3 is 11 amino acids long, termini counted. Germline V CDR1 and CDR2: DFQATT, SNEGSKA (reference sequence). The CDR3: CSASGLAEASV.

This clonotype was observed a few times. The chain links TRBV20-1 to TRBJ2-7; D is possibly TRBD1 or TRBD2 (5 bases each). V shed 8 bases and J shed 2 bases, with 13 bases lying between them. Germline CDR1 and CDR2: DFQATT and SNEGSKA (reference sequence). The CDR3 covers 12 residues. Written as DNA, the CDR3 is TGCAGTTGCTCCGGGGCTACCTACGAGCAGTACTTC. It is translated as CSCSGATYEQYF.

This clonotype has ten or more counts. The chain recombines TRBV28 with TRBJ1-1; D unclear. The germline gives CDR1 MDHEN, CDR2 SYDVKM. CDR3 length: 14 residues. V was shortened by 3 bases and J by 7 bases, with 15 bases between the two germline ends. The CDR3 region is CASSLSTHRVEAFF. The CDR3 nucleotides are TGTGCCAGCAGTTTGTCTACCCACCGTGTTGAAGCTTTCTTT.

This clonotype was detected a few times. V is TRBV3-1 and J is TRBJ1-2, with D possibly being TRBD1 (6 bases). V lost 3 bases, J lost 8 bases, and 13 bases lay in between. Germline lookup yields CDR1 LGHDT and CDR2 YNNKEL (reference sequence). The CDR3 loop spans 13 amino acids. DNA of the CDR3: TGTGCCAGCAGCCACGAAATCAGGGGCGGCTACACCTTC. Protein sequence: CASSHEIRGGYTF.

This clonotype was observed many times. This chain uses TRBV29-1 with TRBJ1-2; a possible D gene is TRBD1 (5 bases). The V gene's germline CDR1 is SQVTM and CDR2 ANQGSEA. The CDR3 extends over 14 amino acids. V shed 4 bases and J shed 2 bases, with 14 bases lying between them. This CDR3 reads CSVANPGSNYGYTF. CDR3 in DNA: TGCAGCGTTGCTAATCCAGGGTCCAACTATGGCTACACCTTC.

This clonotype was detected many times. The chain combines TRBV7-9 with TRBJ2-7; a weak D match, TRBD1 (5 bases). CDR3 length: 14 residues. Looked up from germline, CDR1 is SEHNR and CDR2 is FQNEAQ (reference sequence). The V and J ends lost 5 bases and 2 bases respectively, with 13 bases between them. CDR3 residues: CASSPPQEPYEQYF. Written as DNA, the CDR3 is TGTGCCAGCAGCCCACCACAGGAGCCCTACGAGCAGTACTTC.

This clonotype was found many times. This chain uses TRBV3-1 with TRBJ1-1; D uncertain. The CDR3 contains 11 residues. CDR1 is LGHDT and CDR2 is YNNKEL in the germline V gene (reference sequence). With 3 bases removed from V and 8 bases from J, the gap between germline ends came to 7 bases. CDR3 amino acids: CASSHASEAFF. Written as DNA, the CDR3 is TGTGCCAGCAGCCACGCTTCGGAAGCTTTCTTT. The full variable domain, rest sourced from reference TRBV3-1 and TRBJ1-1, is DTAVSQTPKYLVTQMGNDKSIKCEQNLGHDTMYWYKQDSKKFLKIMFSYNNKELIINETVPNRFSPKSPDKAHLNLHINSLELGDSAVYFCASSHASEAFFGQGTRLTVV.

This clonotype has at least ten counts. The chain couples TRBV11-3 to TRBJ2-6; D might be TRBD1 (6 bases). The CDR3 spans 17 residues. V was shortened by 4 bases and J by 0 bases, with 13 bases between the two germline ends. Looked up from germline, CDR1 is SGHNT and CDR2 is YENEEA. The CDR3 DNA reads TGTGCCAGCAGCTACAGGGTGGGGACCTCTGGGGCCAACGTCCTGACTTTC. It is translated as CASSYRVGTSGANVLTF.